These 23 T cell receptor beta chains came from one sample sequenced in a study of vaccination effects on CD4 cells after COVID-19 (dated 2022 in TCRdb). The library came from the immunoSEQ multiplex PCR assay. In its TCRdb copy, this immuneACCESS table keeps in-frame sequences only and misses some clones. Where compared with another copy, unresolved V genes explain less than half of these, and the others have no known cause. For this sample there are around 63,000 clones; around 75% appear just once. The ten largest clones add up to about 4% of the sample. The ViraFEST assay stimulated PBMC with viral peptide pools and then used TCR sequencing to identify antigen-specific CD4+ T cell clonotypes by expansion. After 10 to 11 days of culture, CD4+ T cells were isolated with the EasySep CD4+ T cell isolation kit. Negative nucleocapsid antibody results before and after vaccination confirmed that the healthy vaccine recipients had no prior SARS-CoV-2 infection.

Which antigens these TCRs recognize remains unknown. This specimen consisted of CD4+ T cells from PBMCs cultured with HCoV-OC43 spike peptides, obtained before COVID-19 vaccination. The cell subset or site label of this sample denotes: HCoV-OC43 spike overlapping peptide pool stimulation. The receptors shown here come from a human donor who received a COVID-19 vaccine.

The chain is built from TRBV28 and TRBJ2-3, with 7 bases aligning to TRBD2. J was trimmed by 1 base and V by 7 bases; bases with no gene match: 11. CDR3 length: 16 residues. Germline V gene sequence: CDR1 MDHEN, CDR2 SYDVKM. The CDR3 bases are TGTGCCAGCATCCCCCGGGACTACTCTGGCACAGATACGCAGTATTTT. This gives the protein CASIPRDYSGTDTQYF.

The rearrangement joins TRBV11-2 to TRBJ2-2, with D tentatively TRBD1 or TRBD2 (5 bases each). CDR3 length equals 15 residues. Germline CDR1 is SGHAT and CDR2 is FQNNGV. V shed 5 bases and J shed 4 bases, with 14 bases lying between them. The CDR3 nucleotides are TGTGCCAGCAGCCAGGAACCGGGGACCACCGGGGAGCTGTTTTTT. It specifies CASSQEPGTTGELFF.

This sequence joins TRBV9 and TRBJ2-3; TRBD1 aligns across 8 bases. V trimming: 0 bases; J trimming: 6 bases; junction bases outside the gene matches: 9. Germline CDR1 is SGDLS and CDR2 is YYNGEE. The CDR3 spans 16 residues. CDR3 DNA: TGTGCCAGCAGCGTAGTAGATACAGGGGGAACCGATACGCAGTATTTT. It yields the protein CASSVVDTGGTDTQYF.

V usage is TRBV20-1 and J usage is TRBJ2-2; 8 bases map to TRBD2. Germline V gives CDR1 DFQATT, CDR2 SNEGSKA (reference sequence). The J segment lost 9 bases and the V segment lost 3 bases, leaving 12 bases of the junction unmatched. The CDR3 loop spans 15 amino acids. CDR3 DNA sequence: TGCAGTGCTAGTCGGCGGGGGGATCTGAGGAGGGAGCTGTTTTTT. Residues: CSASRRGDLRRELFF.

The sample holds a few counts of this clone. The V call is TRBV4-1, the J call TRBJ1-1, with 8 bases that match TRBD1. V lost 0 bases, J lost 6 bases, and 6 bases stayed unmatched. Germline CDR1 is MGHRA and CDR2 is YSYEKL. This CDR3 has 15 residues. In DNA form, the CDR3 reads TGCGCCAGCAGCCAAGACGACAGGGGATGGTCTGAAGCTTTCTTT. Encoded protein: CASSQDDRGWSEAFF.

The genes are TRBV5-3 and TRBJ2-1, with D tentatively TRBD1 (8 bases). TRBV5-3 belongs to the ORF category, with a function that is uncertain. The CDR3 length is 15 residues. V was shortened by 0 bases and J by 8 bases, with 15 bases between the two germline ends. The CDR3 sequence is CARSLDRGGLDEQFF. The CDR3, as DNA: TGTGCCAGAAGCTTGGACAGGGGGGGTCTGGATGAGCAGTTCTTC.

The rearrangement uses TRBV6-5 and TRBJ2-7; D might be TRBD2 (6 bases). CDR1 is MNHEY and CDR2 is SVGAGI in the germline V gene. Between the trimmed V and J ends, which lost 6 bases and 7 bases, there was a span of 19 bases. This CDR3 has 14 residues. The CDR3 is CASRPRRLAGEQYV. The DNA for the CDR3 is TGTGCCAGCAGGCCTAGGCGACTCGCGGGGGAGCAGTACGTC.

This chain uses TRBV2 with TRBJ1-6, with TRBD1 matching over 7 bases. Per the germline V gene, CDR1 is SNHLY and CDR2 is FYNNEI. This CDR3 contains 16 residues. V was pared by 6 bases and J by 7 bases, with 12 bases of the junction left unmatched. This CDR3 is CASRIQGNNINSPLHF. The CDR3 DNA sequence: TGTGCCAGCAGGATACAGGGGAATAATATCAATTCACCCCTCCACTTT.

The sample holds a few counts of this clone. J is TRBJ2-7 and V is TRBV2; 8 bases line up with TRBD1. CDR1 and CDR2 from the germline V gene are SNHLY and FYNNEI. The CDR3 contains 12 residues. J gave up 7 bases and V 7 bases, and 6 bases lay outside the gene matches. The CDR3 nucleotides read TGTGCCAGCACCGAAAACAGGGGGGAGCAGTACGTC. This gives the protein CASTENRGEQYV.

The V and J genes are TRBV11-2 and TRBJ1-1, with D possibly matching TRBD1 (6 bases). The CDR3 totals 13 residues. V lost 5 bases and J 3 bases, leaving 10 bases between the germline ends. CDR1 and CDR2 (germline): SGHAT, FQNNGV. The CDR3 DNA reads TGTGCCAGCAGCCGTGGACAGCACACTGAAGCTTTCTTT. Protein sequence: CASSRGQHTEAFF.

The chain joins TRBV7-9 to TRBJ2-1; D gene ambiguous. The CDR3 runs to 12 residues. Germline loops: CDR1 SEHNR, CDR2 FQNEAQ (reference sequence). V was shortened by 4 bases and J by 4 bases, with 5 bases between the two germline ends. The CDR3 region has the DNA TGTGCCAGCAGCTATCGATACAATGAGCAGTTCTTC. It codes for CASSYRYNEQFF.

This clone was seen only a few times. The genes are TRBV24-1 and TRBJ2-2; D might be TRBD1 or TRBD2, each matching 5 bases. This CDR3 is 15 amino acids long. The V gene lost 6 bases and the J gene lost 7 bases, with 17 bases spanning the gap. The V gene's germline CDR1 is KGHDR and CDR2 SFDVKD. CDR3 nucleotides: TGTGCCACCAGTTCCCCCGGGACCCTAAACGGGGAGCTGTTTTTT. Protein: CATSSPGTLNGELFF.

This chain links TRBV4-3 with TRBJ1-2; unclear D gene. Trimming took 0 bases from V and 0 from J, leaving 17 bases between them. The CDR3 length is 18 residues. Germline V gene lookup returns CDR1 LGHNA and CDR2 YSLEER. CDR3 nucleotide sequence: TGCGCCAGCAGCCAAGAGGAGTCAAGGTATTTCTCTAACTATGGCTACACCTTC. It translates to CASSQEESRYFSNYGYTF.

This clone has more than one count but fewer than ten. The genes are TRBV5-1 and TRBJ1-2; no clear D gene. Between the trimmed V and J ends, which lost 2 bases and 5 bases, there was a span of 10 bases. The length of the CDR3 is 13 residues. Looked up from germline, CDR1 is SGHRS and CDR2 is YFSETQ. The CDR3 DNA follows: TGCGCCAGCAGCTTAAGCAGGCTGTATGGCTACACCTTC. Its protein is CASSLSRLYGYTF.

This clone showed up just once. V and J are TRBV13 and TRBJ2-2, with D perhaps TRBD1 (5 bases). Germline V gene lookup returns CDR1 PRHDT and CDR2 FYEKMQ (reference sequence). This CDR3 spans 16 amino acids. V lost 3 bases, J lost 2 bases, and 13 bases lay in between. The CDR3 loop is CASSLIPGINTGELFF. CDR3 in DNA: TGTGCCAGCAGCTTGATCCCAGGGATAAACACCGGGGAGCTGTTTTTT.

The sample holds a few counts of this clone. The CDR3 DNA reads TGTGCCAGCAAGGGACAGCTCTCCTACAATGAGCAGTTCTTC. It translates to CASKGQLSYNEQFF. The rearrangement links TRBV2 to TRBJ2-1, with 7 positions matching TRBD1. CDR1 is SNHLY and CDR2 is FYNNEI in the germline V gene. With V trimmed by 7 bases and J by 0 bases, 3 bases remained unmatched. The CDR3 contains 14 residues.

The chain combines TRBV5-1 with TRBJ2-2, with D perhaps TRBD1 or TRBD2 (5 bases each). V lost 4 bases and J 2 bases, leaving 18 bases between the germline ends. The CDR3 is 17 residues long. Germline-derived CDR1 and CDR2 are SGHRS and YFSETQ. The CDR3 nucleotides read TGCGCCAGCAGCCACCTCCCGGGGCGGGCCAACACCGGGGAGCTGTTTTTT. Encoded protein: CASSHLPGRANTGELFF.

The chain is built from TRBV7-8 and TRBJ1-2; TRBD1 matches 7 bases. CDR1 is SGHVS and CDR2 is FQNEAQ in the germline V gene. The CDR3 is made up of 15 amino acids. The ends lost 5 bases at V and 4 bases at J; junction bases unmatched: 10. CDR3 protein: CASSDPARDSYGYTF. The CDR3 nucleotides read TGTGCCAGCAGCGACCCGGCTCGGGACAGCTATGGCTACACCTTC.

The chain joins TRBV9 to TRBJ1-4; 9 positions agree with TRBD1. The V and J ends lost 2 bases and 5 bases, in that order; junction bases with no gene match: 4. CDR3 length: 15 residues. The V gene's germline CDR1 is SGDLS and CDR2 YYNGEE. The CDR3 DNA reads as TGTGCCAGCAGCGTCGGACAGGGGACAAATGAAAAACTGTTTTTT. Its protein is CASSVGQGTNEKLFF.

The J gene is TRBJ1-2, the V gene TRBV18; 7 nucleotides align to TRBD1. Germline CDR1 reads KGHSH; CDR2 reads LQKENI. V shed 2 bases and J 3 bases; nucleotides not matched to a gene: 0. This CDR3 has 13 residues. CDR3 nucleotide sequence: TGTGCCAGCTCACCAGGGACAGACTATGGCTACACCTTC. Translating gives CASSPGTDYGYTF.

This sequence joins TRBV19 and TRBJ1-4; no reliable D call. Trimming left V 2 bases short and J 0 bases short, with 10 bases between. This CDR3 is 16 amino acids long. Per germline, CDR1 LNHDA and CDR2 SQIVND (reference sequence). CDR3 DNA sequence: TGTGCCAGTAGTATATACCTTCGGGCAACTAATGAAAAACTGTTTTTT. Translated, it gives CASSIYLRATNEKLFF. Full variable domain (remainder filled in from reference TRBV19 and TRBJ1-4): DGGITQSPKYLFRKEGQNVTLSCEQNLNHDAMYWYRQDPGQGLRLIYYSQIVNDFQKGDIAEGYSVSREKKESFPLTVTSAQKNPTAFYLCASSIYLRATNEKLFFGSGTQLSVL.

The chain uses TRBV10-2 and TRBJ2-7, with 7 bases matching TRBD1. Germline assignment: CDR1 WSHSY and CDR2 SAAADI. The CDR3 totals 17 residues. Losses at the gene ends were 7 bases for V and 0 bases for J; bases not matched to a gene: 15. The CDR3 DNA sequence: TGCGCCAGCAAGGACAGGCGTCTTACCTTTTTCTCCTACGAGCAGTACGTC. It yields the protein CASKDRRLTFFSYEQYV.

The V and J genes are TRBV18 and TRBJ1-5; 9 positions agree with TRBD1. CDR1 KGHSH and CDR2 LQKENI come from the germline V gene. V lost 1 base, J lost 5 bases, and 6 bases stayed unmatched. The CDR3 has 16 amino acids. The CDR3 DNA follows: TGTGCCAGCTCACCACAAACAGGGGGCTTCGATCAGCCCCAGCATTTT. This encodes CASSPQTGGFDQPQHF.